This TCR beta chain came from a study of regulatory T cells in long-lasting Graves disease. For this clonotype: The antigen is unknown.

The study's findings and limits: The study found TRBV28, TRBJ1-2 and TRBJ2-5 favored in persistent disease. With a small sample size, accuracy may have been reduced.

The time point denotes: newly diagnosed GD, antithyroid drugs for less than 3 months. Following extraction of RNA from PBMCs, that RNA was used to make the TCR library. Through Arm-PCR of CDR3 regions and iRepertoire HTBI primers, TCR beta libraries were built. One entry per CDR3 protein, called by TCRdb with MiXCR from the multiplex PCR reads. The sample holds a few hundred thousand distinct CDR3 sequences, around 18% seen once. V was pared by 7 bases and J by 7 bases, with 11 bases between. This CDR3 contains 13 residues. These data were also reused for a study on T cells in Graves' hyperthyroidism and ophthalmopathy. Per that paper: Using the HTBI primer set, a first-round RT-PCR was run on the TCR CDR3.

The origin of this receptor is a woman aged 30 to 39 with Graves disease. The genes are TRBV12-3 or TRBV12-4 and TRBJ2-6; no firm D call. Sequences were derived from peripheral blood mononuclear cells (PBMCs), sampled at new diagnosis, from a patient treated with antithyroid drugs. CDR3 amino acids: CASIQLRANVLTF. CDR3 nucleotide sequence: TGTGCCAGCATACAGCTAAGAGCCAACGTCCTGACTTTC.